This record covers a single T cell receptor (beta chain). Germline V lookup: CDR1 SGHRS, CDR2 YFSETQ. V lost 7 bases to trimming and J lost 4 bases; unmatched junction nucleotides: 4. The CDR3 is 13 residues long. The repertoire was sequenced with immunoSEQ multiplex PCR; TCRdb's copy has only in-frame clones and lacks some. The sample shows about 95,000 clones, about nine tenths of them seen only once. This sample is drawn from a study of blood T cell repertoires in COVID-19. The sequence was obtained from a man aged 60-69 years with COVID-19, enrolled during active disease. V gene TRBV5-1 combines with J gene TRBJ2-2; 7 bases agree with TRBD1. Sequencing was done on a sample of peripheral blood. The CDR3 DNA sequence: TGCGCCAGCCAGACAGGGTCCACCGGGGAGCTGTTTTTT. Its translation is CASQTGSTGELFF.